This T cell receptor beta chain was captured by sequencing in a study of T cell changes during pregnancy in multiple sclerosis. TCRdb's table, derived via immunoSEQ multiplex PCR, lists solely in-frame clones and lacks some. The sample consists of about 89,000 clones, around 94% of them appearing once. With 4 bases removed from V and 1 base from J, the gap between germline ends came to 9 bases. Germline CDR1 and CDR2: SGHTS and YDEGEE. The CDR3 is 14 residues long. Sequencing used peripheral blood, obtained in the third trimester of pregnancy. The V gene is TRBV5-8, the J gene TRBJ1-3; perhaps TRBD1 as D (6 bases). The receptor comes from a female donor with multiple sclerosis, enrolled in a pregnancy study. The CDR3 reads CASSTRGSGNTIYF. The CDR3 DNA reads TGTGCCAGCAGCACCAGGGGATCTGGAAACACCATATATTTT.